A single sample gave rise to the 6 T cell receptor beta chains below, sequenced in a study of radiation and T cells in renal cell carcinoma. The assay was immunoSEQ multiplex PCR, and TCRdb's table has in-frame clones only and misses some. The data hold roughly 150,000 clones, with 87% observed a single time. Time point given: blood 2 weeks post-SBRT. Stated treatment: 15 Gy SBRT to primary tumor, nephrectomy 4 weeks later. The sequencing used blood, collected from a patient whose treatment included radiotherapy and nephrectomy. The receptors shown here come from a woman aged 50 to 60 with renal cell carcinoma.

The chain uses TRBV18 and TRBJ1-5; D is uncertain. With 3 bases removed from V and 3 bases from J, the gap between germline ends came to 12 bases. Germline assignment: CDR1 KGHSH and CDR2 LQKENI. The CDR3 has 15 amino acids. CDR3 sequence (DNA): TGTGCCAGCTCACCCGCCGGGCAGCTCAATCAGCCCCAGCATTTT. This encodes CASSPAGQLNQPQHF.

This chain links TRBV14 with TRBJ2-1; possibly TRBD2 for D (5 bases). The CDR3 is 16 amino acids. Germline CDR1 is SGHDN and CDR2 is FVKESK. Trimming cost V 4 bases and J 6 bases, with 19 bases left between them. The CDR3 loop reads CASSRYQRADRNEQFF. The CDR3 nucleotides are TGTGCCAGCAGCCGTTATCAGAGGGCCGACCGCAATGAGCAGTTCTTC.

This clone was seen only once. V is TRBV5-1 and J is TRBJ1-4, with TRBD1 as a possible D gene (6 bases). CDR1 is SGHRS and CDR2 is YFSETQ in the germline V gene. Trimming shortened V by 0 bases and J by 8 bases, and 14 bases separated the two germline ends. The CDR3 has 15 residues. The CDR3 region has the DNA TGCGCCAGCAGCTTGGCCTCAGGAGGGACAGAAAAACTGTTTTTT. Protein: CASSLASGGTEKLFF.

The CDR3 sequence: CASSPPTGSRGEKLFF. CDR3 coding DNA: TGTGCCAGCTCACCACCCACGGGGTCAAGAGGGGAAAAACTGTTTTTT. The chain employs TRBV18 and TRBJ1-4; D remains unclear. The CDR3 is 16 amino acids. The V gene lost 0 bases and the J gene lost 8 bases, with 16 bases spanning the gap. Germline V gene data show CDR1 as KGHSH and CDR2 as LQKENI.

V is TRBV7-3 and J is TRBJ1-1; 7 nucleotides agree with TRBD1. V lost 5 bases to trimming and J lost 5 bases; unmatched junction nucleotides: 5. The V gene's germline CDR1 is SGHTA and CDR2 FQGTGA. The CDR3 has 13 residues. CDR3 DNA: TGTGCCAGCAGCGATGACAGGGTAACTGAAGCTTTCTTT. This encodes CASSDDRVTEAFF.

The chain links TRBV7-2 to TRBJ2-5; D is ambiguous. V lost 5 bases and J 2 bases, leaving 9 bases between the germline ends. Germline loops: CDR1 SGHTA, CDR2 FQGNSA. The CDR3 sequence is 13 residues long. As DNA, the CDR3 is TGTGCCAGCAGCCGTTCTACACAAGAGACCCAGTACTTC. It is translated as CASSRSTQETQYF.